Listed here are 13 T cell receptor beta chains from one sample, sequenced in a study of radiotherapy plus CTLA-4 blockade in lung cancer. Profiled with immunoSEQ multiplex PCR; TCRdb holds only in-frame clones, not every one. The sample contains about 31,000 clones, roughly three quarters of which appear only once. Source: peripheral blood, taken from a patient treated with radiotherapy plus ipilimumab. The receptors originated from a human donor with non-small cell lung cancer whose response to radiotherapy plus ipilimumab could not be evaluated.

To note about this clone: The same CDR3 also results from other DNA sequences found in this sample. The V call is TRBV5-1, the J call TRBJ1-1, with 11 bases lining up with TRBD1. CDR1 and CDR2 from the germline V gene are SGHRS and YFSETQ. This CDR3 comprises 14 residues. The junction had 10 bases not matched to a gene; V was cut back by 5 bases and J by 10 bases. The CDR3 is CASSLGRDRGRAFF. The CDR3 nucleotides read TGCGCCAGCAGTCTCGGGAGGGACAGGGGGAGAGCTTTCTTT.

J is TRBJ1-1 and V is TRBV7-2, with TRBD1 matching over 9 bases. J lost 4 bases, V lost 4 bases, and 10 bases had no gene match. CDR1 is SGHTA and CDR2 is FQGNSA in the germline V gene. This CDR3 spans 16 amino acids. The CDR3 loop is CASSSRWDRAGTEAFF. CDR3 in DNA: TGTGCCAGCAGCTCTCGGTGGGACAGGGCGGGCACTGAAGCTTTCTTT.

Here the CDR3 reads CASSPRAGGPADTQYF. The CDR3 coding sequence is TGTGCCAGCAGCCCACGGGCGGGAGGGCCTGCAGATACGCAGTATTTT. The chain recombines TRBV7-6 with TRBJ2-3; 9 bases agree with TRBD2. V dropped 5 bases and J dropped 4; count of bases not matched to a gene: 10. This CDR3 region has 16 residues. CDR1 is SGHVS and CDR2 is FNYEAQ in the germline V gene.

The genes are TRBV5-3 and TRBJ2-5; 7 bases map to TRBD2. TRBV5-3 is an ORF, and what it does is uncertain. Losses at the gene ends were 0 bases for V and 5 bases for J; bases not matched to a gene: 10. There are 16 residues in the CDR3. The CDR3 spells CARSLVCGSLRETQYF. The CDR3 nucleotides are TGTGCCAGAAGCTTGGTCTGCGGGAGCTTGAGGGAGACCCAGTACTTC.

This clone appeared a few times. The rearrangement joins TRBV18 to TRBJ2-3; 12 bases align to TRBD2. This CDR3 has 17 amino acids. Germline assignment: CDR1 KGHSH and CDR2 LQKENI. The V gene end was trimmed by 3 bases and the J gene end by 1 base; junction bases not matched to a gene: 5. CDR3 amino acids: CASSPTSGSRGTDTQYF. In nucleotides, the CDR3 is TGTGCCAGCTCACCGACTAGCGGGAGCCGGGGCACAGATACGCAGTATTTT.

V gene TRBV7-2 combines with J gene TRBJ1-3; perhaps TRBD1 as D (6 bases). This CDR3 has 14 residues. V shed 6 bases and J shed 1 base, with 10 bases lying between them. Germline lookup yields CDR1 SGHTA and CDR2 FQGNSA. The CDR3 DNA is TGTGCCAGCAGTTTACAGGGTTCTGGAAACACCATATATTTT. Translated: CASSLQGSGNTIYF.

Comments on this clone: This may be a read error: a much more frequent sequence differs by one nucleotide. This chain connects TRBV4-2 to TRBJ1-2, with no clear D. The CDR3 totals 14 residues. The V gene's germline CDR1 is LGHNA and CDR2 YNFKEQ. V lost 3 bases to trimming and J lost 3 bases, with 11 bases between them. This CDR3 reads CASSHYKRDYGYTF. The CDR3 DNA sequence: TGTGCCAGCAGCCATTACAAACGGGACTATGGCTACACCTTC.

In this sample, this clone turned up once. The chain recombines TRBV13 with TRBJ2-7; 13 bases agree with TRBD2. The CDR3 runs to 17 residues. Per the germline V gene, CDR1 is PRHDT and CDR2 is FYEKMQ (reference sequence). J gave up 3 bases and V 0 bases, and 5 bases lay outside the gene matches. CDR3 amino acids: CASSLGPGLAGHYEQYF. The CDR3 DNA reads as TGTGCCAGCAGCTTAGGCCCGGGACTAGCGGGACACTACGAGCAGTACTTC. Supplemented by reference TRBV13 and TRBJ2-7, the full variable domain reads AAGVIQSPRHLIKEKRETATLKCYPIPRHDTVYWYQQGPGQDPQFLISFYEKMQSDKGSIPDRFSAQQFSDYHSELNMSSLELGDSALYFCASSLGPGLAGHYEQYFGPGTRLTVT.

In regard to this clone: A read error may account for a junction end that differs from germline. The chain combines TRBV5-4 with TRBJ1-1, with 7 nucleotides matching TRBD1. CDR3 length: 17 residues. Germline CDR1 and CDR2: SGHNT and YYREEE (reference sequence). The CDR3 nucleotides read TGTGCCAGCAGCCAAGATAGTACGGGACAGCTAAACACTGGAGCTTTCTTT. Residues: CASSQDSTGQLNTGAFF.

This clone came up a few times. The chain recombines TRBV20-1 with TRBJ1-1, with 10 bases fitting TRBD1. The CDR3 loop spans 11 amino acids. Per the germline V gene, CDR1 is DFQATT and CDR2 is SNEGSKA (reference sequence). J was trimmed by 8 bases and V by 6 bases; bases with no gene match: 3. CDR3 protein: CSAPTGGEAFF. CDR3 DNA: TGCAGTGCCCCGACAGGGGGCGAAGCTTTCTTT.

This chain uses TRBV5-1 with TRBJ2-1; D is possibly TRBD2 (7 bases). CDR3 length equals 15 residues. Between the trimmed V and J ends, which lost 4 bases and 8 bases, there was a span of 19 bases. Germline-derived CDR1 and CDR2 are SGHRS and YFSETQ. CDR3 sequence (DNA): TGCGCCAGCAGCCCCCAGACACAGGGAGGGCATGAGCAGTTCTTC. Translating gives CASSPQTQGGHEQFF.

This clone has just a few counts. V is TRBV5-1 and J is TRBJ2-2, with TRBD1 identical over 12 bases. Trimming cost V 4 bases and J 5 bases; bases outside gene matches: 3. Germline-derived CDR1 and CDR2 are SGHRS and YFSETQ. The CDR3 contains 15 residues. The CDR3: CASSGTGGPTGELFF. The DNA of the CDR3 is TGCGCCAGCAGCGGGACAGGGGGCCCAACCGGGGAGCTGTTTTTT.

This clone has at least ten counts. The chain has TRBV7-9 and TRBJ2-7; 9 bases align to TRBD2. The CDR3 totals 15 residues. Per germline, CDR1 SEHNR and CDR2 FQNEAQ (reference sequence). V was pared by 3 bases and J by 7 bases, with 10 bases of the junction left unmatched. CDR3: CASSLASGKTREQYF. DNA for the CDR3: TGTGCCAGCAGCTTGGCTAGCGGGAAAACGAGGGAGCAGTACTTC.